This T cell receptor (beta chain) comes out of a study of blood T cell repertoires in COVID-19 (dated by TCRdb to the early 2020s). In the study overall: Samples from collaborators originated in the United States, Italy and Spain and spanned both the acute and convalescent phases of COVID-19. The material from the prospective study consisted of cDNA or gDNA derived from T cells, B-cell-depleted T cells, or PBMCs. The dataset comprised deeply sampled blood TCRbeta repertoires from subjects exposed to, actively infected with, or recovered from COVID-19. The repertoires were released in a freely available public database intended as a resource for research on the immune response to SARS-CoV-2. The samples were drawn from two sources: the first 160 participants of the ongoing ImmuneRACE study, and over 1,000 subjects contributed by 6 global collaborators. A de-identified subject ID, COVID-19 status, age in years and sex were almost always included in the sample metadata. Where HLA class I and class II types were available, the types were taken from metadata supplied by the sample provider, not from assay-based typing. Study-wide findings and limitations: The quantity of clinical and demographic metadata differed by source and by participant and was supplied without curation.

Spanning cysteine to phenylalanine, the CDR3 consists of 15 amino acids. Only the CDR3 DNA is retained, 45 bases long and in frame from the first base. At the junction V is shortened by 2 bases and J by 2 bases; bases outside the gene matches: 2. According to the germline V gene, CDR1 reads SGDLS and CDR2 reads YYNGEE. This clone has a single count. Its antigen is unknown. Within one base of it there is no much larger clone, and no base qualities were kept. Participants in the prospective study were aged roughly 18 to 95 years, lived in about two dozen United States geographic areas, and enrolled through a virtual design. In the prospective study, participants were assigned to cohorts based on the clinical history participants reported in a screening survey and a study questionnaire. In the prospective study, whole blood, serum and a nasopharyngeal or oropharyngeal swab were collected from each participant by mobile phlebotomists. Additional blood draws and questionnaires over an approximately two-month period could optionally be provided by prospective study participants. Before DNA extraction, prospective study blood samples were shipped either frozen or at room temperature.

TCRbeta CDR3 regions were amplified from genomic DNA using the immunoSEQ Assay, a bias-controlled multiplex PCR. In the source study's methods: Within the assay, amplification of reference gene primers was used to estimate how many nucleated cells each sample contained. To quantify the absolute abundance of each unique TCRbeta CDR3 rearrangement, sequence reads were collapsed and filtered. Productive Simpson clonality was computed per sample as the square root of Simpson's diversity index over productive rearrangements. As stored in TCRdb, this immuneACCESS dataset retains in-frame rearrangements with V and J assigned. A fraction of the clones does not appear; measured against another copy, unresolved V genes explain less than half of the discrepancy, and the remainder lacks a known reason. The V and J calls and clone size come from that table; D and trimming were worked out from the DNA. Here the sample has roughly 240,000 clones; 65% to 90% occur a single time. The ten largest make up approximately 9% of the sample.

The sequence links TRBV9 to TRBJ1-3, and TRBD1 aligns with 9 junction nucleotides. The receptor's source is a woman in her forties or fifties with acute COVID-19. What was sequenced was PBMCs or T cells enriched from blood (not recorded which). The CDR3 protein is CASSVTGGTGNTIYF. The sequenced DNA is TGTGCCAGCAGCGTGACAGGGGGAACTGGAAACACCATATATTTT. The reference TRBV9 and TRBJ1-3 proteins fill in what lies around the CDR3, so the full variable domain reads DSGVTQTPKHLITATGQRVTLRCSPRSGDLSVYWYQQSLDQGLQFLIQYYNGEERAKGNILERFSAQQFPDLHSELNLSSLELGDSALYFCASSVTGGTGNTIYFGEGSWLTVV.